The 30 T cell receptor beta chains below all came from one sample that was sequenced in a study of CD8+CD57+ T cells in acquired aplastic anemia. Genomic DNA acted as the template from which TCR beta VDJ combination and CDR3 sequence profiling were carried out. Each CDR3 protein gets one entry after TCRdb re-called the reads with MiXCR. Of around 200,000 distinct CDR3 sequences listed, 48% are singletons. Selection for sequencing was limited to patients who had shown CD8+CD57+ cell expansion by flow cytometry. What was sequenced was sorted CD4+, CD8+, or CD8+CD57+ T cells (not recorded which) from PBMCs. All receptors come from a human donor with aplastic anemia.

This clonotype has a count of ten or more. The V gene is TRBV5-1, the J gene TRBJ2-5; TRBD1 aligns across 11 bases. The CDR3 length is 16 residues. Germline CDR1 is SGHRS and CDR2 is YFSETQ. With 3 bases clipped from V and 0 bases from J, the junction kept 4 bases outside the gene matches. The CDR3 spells CASSSGTGGYQETQYF. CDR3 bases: TGCGCCAGCAGCTCGGGGACAGGGGGTTACCAAGAGACCCAGTACTTC.

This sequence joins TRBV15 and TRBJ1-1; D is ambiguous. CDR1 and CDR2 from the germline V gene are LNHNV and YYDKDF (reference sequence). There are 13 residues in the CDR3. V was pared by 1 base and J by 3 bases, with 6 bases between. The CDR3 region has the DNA TGTGCCACCAGCAGAGGGGTGGACACTGAAGCTTTCTTT. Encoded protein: CATSRGVDTEAFF. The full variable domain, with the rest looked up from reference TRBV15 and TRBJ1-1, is DAMVIQNPRYQVTQFGKPVTLSCSQTLNHNVMYWYQQKSSQAPKLLFHYYDKDFNNEADTPDNFQSRRPNTSFCFLDIRSPGLGDTAMYLCATSRGVDTEAFFGQGTRLTVV.

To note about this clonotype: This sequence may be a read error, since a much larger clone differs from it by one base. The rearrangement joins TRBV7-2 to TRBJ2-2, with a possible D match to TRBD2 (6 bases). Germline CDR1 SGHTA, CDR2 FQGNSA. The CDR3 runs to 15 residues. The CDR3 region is CASSQRGLNTGELLF. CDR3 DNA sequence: TGTGCCAGCAGCCAGAGGGGACTGAACACCGGGGAGCTGCTTTTT.

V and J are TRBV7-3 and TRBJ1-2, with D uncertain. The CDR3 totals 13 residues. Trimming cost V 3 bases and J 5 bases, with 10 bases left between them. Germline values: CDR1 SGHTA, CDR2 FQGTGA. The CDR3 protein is CASSLSGEYGYTF. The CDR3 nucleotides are TGTGCCAGCAGCTTGTCAGGCGAATATGGCTACACCTTC.

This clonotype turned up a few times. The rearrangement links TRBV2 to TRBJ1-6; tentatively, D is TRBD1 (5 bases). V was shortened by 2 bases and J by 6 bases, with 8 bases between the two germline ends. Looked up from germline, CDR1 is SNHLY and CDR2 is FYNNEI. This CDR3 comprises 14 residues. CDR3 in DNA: TGTGCCAGCAGTGAATCCGGGGGTAATTCACCCCTCCACTTT. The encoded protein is CASSESGGNSPLHF.

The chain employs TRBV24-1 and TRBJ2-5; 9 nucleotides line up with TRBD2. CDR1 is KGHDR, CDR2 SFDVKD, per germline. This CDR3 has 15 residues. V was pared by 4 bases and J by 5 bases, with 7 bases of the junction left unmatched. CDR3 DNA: TGTGCCACCAGTGACAGCGGGACTAGCCGGGAGACCCAGTACTTC. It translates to CATSDSGTSRETQYF.

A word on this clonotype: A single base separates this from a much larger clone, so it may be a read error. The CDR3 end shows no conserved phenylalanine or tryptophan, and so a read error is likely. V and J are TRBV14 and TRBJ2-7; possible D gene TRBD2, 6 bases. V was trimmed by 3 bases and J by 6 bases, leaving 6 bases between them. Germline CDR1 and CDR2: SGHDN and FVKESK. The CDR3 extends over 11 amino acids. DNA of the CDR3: TGTGCCAGCAGCCAGGGAGGCGAGCAGTACCTC. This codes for CASSQGGEQYL.

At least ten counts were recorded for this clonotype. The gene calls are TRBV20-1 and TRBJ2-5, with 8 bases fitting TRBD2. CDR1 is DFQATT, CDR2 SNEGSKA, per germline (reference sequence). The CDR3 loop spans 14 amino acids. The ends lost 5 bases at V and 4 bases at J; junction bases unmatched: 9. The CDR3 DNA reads TGCAGTGCTCTTCCGGGGGGGCGGGGAGAGACCCAGTACTTC. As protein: CSALPGGRGETQYF.

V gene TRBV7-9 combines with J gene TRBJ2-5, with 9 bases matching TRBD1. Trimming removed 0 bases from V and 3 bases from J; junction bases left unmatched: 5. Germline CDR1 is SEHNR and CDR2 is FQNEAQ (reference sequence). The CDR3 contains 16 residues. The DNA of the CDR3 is TGTGCCAGCAGCTTAGCTACAGGGGGCTTGAAAGAGACCCAGTACTTC. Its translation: CASSLATGGLKETQYF. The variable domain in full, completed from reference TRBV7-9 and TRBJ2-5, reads DTGVSQNPRHKITKRGQNVTFRCDPISEHNRLYWYRQTLGQGPEFLTYFQNEAQLEKSRLLSDRFSAERPKGSFSTLEIQRTEQGDSAMYLCASSLATGGLKETQYFGPGTRLLVL.

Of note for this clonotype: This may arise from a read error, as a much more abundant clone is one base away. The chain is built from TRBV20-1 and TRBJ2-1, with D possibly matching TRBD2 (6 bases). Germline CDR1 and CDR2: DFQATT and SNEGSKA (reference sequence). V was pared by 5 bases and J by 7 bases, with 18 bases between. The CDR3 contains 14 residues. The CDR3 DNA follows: TGCAGTGCTTTACCGGGACGGGGGTGGAATGAGCAGTTCTTC. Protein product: CSALPGRGWNEQFF.

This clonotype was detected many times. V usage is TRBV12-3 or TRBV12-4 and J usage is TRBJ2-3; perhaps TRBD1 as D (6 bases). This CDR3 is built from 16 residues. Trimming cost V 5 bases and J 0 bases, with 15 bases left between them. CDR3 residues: CASSLGRGGSTDTQYF. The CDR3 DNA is TGTGCCAGCAGTCTCGGACGAGGGGGTAGCACAGATACGCAGTATTTT.

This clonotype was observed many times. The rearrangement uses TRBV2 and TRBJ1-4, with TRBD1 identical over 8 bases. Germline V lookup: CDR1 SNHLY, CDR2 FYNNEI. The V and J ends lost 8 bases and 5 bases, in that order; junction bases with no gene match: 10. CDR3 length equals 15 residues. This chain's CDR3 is CASGQGGTLNEKLFF. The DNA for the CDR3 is TGTGCCAGCGGACAGGGCGGGACGTTGAATGAAAAACTGTTTTTT. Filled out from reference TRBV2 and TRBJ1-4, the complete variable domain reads EPEVTQTPSHQVTQMGQEVILRCVPISNHLYFYWYRQILGQKVEFLVSFYNNEISEKSEIFDDQFSVERPDGSNFTLKIRSTKLEDSAMYFCASGQGGTLNEKLFFGSGTQLSVL.

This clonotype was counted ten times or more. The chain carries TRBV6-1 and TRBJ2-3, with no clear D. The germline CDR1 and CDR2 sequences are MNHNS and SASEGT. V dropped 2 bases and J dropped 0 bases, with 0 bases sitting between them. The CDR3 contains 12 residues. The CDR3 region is CASSESTDTQYF. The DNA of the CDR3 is TGTGCCAGCAGTGAAAGCACAGATACGCAGTATTTT.

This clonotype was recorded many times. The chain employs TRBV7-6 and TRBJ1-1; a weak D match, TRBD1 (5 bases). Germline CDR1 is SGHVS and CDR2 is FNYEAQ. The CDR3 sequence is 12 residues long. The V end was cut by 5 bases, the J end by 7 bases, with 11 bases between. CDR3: CASSRDVSEAFF. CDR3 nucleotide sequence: TGTGCCAGCAGCAGGGACGTCAGTGAAGCTTTCTTT.

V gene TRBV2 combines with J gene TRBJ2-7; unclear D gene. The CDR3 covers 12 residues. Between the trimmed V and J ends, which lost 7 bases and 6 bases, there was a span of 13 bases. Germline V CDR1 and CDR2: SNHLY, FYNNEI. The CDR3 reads CASKRFASEQYF. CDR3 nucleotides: TGTGCCAGCAAGAGGTTCGCATCCGAGCAGTACTTC.

CDR3 sequence reads: CHSDPGYNEQFF. The CDR3 nucleotides read TGTCACAGTGACCCTGGATACAATGAGCAGTTCTTC. The rearrangement links TRBV7-2 to TRBJ2-1; D remains unclear. The CDR3 contains 12 residues. Germline V lookup: CDR1 SGHTA, CDR2 FQGNSA.

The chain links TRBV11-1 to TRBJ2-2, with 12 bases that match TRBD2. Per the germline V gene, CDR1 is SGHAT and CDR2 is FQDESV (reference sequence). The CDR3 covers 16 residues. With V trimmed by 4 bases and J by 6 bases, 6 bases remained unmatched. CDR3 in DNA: TGTGCCAGCAGCTCTACTAGCGGGGGGATTGCCGGGGAGCTGTTTTTT. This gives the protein CASSSTSGGIAGELFF. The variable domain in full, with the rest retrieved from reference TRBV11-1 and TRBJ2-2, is EAEVAQSPRYKITEKSQAVAFWCDPISGHATLYWYRQILGQGPELLVQFQDESVVDDSQLPKDRFSAERLKGVDSTLKIQPAELGDSAMYLCASSSTSGGIAGELFFGEGSRLTVL.

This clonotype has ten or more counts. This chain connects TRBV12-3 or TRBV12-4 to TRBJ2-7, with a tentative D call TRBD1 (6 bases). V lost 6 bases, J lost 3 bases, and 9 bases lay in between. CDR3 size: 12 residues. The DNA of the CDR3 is TGTGCCAGCAGCACACAGGGCTACGAGCAGTACTTC. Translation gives CASSTQGYEQYF.

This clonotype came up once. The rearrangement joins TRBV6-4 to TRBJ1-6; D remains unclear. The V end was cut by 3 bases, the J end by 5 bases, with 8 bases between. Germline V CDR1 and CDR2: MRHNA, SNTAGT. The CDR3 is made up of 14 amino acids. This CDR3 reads CASSERRDNSPLHF. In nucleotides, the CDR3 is TGTGCCAGCAGTGAACGACGGGATAATTCACCCCTCCACTTT.

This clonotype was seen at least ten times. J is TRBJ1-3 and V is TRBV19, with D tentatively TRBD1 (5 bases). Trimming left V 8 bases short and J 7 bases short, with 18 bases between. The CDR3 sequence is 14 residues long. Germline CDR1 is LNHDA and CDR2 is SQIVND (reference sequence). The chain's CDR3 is CASGDSLGTNTIYF. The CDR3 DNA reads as TGTGCCAGTGGAGACAGTTTGGGTACGAACACCATATATTTT.

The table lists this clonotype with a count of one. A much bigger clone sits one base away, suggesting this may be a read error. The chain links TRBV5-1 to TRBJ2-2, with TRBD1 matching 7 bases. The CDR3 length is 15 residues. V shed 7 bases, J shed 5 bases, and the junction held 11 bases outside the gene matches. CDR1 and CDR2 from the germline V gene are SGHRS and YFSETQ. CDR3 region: CASQVWRQGTGELFF. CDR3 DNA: TGCGCCAGCCAGGTGTGGAGACAGGGAACCGGGGAGCTGTTTTTT.

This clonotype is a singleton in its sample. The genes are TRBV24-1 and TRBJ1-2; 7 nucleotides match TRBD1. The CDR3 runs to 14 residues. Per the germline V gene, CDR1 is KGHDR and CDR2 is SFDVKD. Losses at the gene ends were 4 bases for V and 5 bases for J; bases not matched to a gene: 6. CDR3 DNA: TGTGCCACCAGTGAGGTATGGGACAGATATGGCTACACCTTC. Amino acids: CATSEVWDRYGYTF.

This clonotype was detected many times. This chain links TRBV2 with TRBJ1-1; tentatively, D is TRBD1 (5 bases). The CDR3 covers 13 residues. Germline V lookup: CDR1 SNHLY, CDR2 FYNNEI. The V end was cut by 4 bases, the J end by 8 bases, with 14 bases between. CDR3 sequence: CASSVRVSGEAFF. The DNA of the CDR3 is TGTGCCAGCAGTGTCAGGGTGTCAGGGGAAGCTTTCTTT.

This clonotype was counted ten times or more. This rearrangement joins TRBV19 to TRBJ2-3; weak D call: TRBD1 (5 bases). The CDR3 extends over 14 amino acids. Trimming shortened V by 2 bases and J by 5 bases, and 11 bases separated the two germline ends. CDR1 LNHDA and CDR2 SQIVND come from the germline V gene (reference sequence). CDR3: CASSIQGMGDTQYF. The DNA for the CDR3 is TGTGCCAGTAGTATACAGGGAATGGGAGATACGCAGTATTTT.

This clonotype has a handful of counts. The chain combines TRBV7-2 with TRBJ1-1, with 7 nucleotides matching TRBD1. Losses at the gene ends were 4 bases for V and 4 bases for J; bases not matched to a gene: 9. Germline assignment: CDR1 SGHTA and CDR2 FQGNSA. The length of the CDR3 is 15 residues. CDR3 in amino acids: CASSSKQGYGTEAFF. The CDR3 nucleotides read TGTGCCAGCAGCTCGAAACAGGGGTACGGCACTGAAGCTTTCTTT.

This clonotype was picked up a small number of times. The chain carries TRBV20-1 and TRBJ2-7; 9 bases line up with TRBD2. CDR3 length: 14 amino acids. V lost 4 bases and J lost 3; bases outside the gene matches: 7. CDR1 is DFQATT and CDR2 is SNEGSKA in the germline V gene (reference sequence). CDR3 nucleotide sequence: TGCAGTGCTACAGTCCGCGGGAGGGTCTACGAGCAGTACTTC. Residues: CSATVRGRVYEQYF.

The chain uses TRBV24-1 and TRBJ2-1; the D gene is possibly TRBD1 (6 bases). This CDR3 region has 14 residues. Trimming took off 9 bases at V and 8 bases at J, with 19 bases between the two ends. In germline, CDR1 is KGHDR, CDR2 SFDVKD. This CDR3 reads CATGGRTGSDEQFF. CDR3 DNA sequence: TGTGCCACCGGAGGACGTACAGGGTCGGATGAGCAGTTCTTC.

The DNA for the CDR3 is TGCAGCGTTGAAGATGCTGGGGATTACAATGAGCAGTTCTTC. Its protein product is CSVEDAGDYNEQFF. The genes are TRBV29-1 and TRBJ2-1; D gene ambiguous. The CDR3 covers 14 residues. The germline gives CDR1 SQVTM, CDR2 ANQGSEA. V dropped 0 bases and J dropped 4 bases, with 10 bases sitting between them.

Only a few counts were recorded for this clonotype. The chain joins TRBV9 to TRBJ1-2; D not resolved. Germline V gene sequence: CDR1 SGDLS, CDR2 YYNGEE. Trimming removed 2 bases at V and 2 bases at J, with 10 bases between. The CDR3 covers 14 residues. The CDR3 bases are TGTGCCAGCAGCGTTCAGGATGACAACTATGGCTACACCTTC. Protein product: CASSVQDDNYGYTF.

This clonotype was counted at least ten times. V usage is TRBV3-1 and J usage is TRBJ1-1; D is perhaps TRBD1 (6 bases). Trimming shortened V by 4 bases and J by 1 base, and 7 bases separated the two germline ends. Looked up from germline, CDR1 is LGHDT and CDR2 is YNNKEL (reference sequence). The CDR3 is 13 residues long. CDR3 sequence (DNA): TGTGCCAGCAGCCGCAGGGGGAACACTGAAGCTTTCTTT. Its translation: CASSRRGNTEAFF.